These 32 T cell receptor beta chains share one sample of origin, sequenced in a study of response to subunit inactivated influenza vaccine. TCRdb reprocessed the RT-PCR reads via MiXCR and lists one record per CDR3 protein. The table lists over 800,000 distinct CDR3 sequences, 21% of them singletons. The sample here was PBMCs from blood, taken more than 4 days after vaccination. The receptor set was obtained from a man aged 50 to 60 who received an inactivated influenza vaccine.

The chain joins TRBV5-1 to TRBJ1-5; possibly TRBD1 for D (5 bases). The CDR3 has 15 residues. Trimming stripped 0 bases from V and 3 bases from J, with 10 bases between. CDR1 and CDR2 from the germline V gene are SGHRS and YFSETQ. CDR3 residues: CASSLDGASNQPQHF. CDR3 bases: TGCGCCAGCAGCTTGGATGGGGCCTCCAATCAGCCCCAGCATTTT.

The chain couples TRBV18 to TRBJ2-7; 7 nucleotides line up with TRBD2. The length of the CDR3 is 18 residues. Germline CDR1 KGHSH, CDR2 LQKENI. The V gene end was trimmed by 3 bases and the J gene end by 3 bases; junction bases not matched to a gene: 17. The CDR3 region is CASSPSPVRQGGSYEQYF. In DNA form, the CDR3 reads TGTGCCAGCTCACCGAGCCCCGTACGGCAGGGAGGGAGCTACGAGCAGTACTTC.

The J gene is TRBJ2-3, the V gene TRBV12-3 or TRBV12-4; 8 bases are a match to TRBD2. The V segment lost 6 bases and the J segment 4 bases; nucleotides outside the gene matches: 9. The CDR3 is made up of 15 amino acids. The CDR3 here is CASRRTGGGSDTQYF. The CDR3 bases are TGTGCCAGCAGACGGACTGGCGGGGGGTCAGATACGCAGTATTTT.

This clonotype was recorded a few times. The J gene is TRBJ1-2, the V gene TRBV2; the D is unclear. Trimming took off 7 bases at V and 7 bases at J, with 10 bases between the two ends. Germline-derived CDR1 and CDR2 are SNHLY and FYNNEI. The CDR3 is 11 residues long. CDR3 sequence reads: CASTLAVGYTF. The CDR3 DNA follows: TGTGCCAGCACGCTCGCCGTTGGCTACACCTTC.

Only a few counts were recorded for this clonotype. The V gene is TRBV7-2, the J gene TRBJ2-2; D gene unclear. Per germline, CDR1 SGHTA and CDR2 FQGNSA. Trimming took 2 bases from V and 7 from J, leaving 11 bases between them. This CDR3 has 14 residues. Here the CDR3 reads CASSLKVSGGELFF. The DNA of the CDR3 is TGTGCCAGCAGCTTAAAAGTATCGGGCGGGGAGCTGTTTTTT.

The V and J genes are TRBV10-3 and TRBJ1-2; TRBD1 aligns across 9 bases. There are 15 residues in the CDR3. The germline V gene encodes CDR1 ENHRY and CDR2 SYGVKD. V lost 6 bases, J lost 6 bases, and 11 bases stayed unmatched. The DNA of the CDR3 is TGTGCCATCAGGCCCGGGACAGGGAGAGGCGATGGCTACACCTTC. Encoded protein: CAIRPGTGRGDGYTF.

This clonotype was observed a few times. The gene calls are TRBV20-1 and TRBJ2-5; D possibly uses TRBD1 or TRBD2 (5 bases each). The germline gives CDR1 DFQATT, CDR2 SNEGSKA (reference sequence). V was pared by 2 bases and J by 5 bases, with 12 bases between. The CDR3 is 13 residues long. The CDR3 here is CSARLGTVETQYF. For the CDR3, the DNA is TGCAGTGCTAGACTAGGGACCGTGGAGACCCAGTACTTC.

V is TRBV7-9 and J is TRBJ2-7; 7 nucleotides line up with TRBD1. The CDR3 length is 16 residues. J lost 4 bases, V lost 5 bases, and 14 bases had no gene match. CDR1 SEHNR and CDR2 FQNEAQ come from the germline V gene (reference sequence). CDR3 DNA sequence: TGTGCCAGCAGCCCTCCTCCCGGGACAGCCATTTACGAGCAGTACTTC. Residues: CASSPPPGTAIYEQYF. Full variable domain (missing parts from reference TRBV7-9 and TRBJ2-7): DTGVSQNPRHKITKRGQNVTFRCDPISEHNRLYWYRQTLGQGPEFLTYFQNEAQLEKSRLLSDRFSAERPKGSFSTLEIQRTEQGDSAMYLCASSPPPGTAIYEQYFGPGTRLTVT.

This clonotype was detected a few times. V usage is TRBV6-1 and J usage is TRBJ1-6; D ambiguous. This CDR3 region has 14 residues. Germline loops: CDR1 MNHNS, CDR2 SASEGT. Between the trimmed V and J ends, which lost 7 bases and 0 bases, there was a span of 7 bases. For the CDR3, the DNA is TGTGCCAGCACCCAGCTCTCCTATAATTCACCCCTCCACTTT. The encoded protein is CASTQLSYNSPLHF.

On this clonotype itself: An end of the junction differs from the germline gene, which may be a read error. The chain has TRBV5-6 and TRBJ2-3; possible D gene TRBD2, 6 bases. The CDR3 totals 12 residues. Germline assignment: CDR1 SGHDT and CDR2 YYEEEE. The CDR3 spells CASSREADTEYF. The CDR3 coding sequence is TGTGCCAGCAGCAGGGAGGCAGATACGGAGTATTTT. Combining the CDR3 with reference TRBV5-6 and TRBJ2-3 gives the whole variable domain DAGVTQSPTHLIKTRGQQVTLRCSPKSGHDTVSWYQQALGQGPQFIFQYYEEEERQRGNFPDRFSGHQFPNYSSELNVNALLLGDSALYLCASSREADTEYFGPGTRLTVL.

The sample holds a few counts of this clonotype. This chain connects TRBV7-4 to TRBJ2-7; the D gene could be TRBD1 or TRBD2 (6 bases each). This CDR3 has 15 residues. CDR1 SGHVT and CDR2 SQSDAQ come from the germline V gene. Trimming cost V 4 bases and J 3 bases, with 16 bases left between them. CDR3 DNA sequence: TGTGCCAGCAGCTGCAACCCCGGGGGCGGCTACGAGCAGTACTTC. It yields the protein CASSCNPGGGYEQYF.

This clonotype was picked up a small number of times. V and J are TRBV7-9 and TRBJ2-1, with D possibly being TRBD2 (6 bases). The CDR3 has 17 amino acids. Germline V gene data show CDR1 as SEHNR and CDR2 as FQNEAQ (reference sequence). Trimming left V 5 bases short and J 3 bases short, with 20 bases between. The CDR3 coding sequence is TGTGCCAGCAGCCCACCCCTCCGACTAGTTATCTACAATGAGCAGTTCTTC. Translating it yields CASSPPLRLVIYNEQFF.

This clonotype has just a few counts. The chain links TRBV20-1 to TRBJ2-1; D is unresolved. V dropped 4 bases and J dropped 3 bases, with 7 bases sitting between them. CDR1 and CDR2 (germline): DFQATT, SNEGSKA (reference sequence). The CDR3 is made up of 12 amino acids. CDR3 in amino acids: CSATYSYNEQFF. The CDR3 DNA reads as TGCAGTGCTACTTACAGCTACAATGAGCAGTTCTTC.

V is TRBV28 and J is TRBJ2-5, with TRBD2 matching over 11 bases. This CDR3 spans 17 amino acids. The V gene's germline CDR1 is MDHEN and CDR2 SYDVKM. J lost 0 bases, V lost 4 bases, and 7 bases had no gene match. CDR3: CASSSTIAGGYQETQYF. The CDR3 DNA follows: TGTGCCAGCAGTTCGACCATAGCGGGAGGGTACCAAGAGACCCAGTACTTC.

This clonotype was observed a few times. The chain has TRBV12-3 or TRBV12-4 and TRBJ1-5; 9 bases are a match to TRBD1. The CDR3 extends over 16 amino acids. Unmatched junction bases numbered 7, after V lost 3 bases and J lost 4 bases. The CDR3 nucleotides are TGTGCCAGCAGTTTCCGGGACAGGGCCTTAAATCAGCCCCAGCATTTT. It translates to CASSFRDRALNQPQHF.

The chain combines TRBV3-1 with TRBJ2-4, with a tentative D call TRBD1 (6 bases). Trimming shortened V by 2 bases and J by 3 bases, and 14 bases separated the two germline ends. This CDR3 is 16 amino acids long. Looked up from germline, CDR1 is LGHDT and CDR2 is YNNKEL (reference sequence). CDR3 nucleotide sequence: TGTGCCAGCAGCCAACTTTCGACAGGATTCAAAAACATTCAGTACTTC. Its translation: CASSQLSTGFKNIQYF.

This chain connects TRBV20-1 to TRBJ2-1, with D tentatively TRBD2 (5 bases). V was shortened by 7 bases and J by 3 bases, with 16 bases between the two germline ends. The CDR3 is 14 amino acids. Germline lookup yields CDR1 DFQATT and CDR2 SNEGSKA (reference sequence). The chain's CDR3 is CSVHRAGDYNEQFF. The CDR3 DNA reads as TGCAGTGTCCACCGGGCGGGTGACTACAATGAGCAGTTCTTC.

The chain carries TRBV7-9 and TRBJ2-7; D remains ambiguous. V was trimmed by 0 bases and J by 3 bases, leaving 9 bases between them. The CDR3 runs to 14 residues. Germline V lookup: CDR1 SEHNR, CDR2 FQNEAQ (reference sequence). This CDR3 reads CASSLAIGDYEQYF. Written as DNA, the CDR3 is TGTGCCAGCAGCTTAGCCATTGGCGACTACGAGCAGTACTTC.

V is TRBV11-3 and J is TRBJ2-5, with TRBD2 matching over 11 bases. Germline-derived CDR1 and CDR2 are SGHNT and YENEEA. J gave up 5 bases and V 3 bases, and 5 bases lay outside the gene matches. CDR3 length equals 15 residues. CDR3 region: CASSFTSGSTETQYF. The CDR3 DNA reads as TGTGCCAGCAGCTTTACTAGCGGGAGCACGGAGACCCAGTACTTC.

A few counts support this clonotype. The chain has TRBV27 and TRBJ1-6, with 9 bases lining up with TRBD1. Losses at the gene ends were 1 base for V and 10 bases for J; bases not matched to a gene: 8. This CDR3 region has 16 residues. Germline V gene sequence: CDR1 MNHEY, CDR2 SMNVEV (reference sequence). CDR3 residues: CASSLWGGQGNSPLHF. CDR3 sequence (DNA): TGTGCCAGCAGTTTATGGGGGGGACAGGGTAACTCACCCCTCCACTTT.

This clonotype was counted a few times. The V gene is TRBV10-1, the J gene TRBJ2-1; D not certain. V shed 4 bases and J shed 6 bases, with 19 bases lying between them. Looked up from germline, CDR1 is WNHNN and CDR2 is SYGVQD (reference sequence). The CDR3 length is 16 residues. Written as DNA, the CDR3 is TGCGCCAGCAGTGTCCCCGTGGTAGCTAAAGGCAATGAGCAGTTCTTC. The encoded protein is CASSVPVVAKGNEQFF.

The chain is built from TRBV4-1 and TRBJ1-5, with TRBD1 as a possible D gene (6 bases). CDR1 MGHRA and CDR2 YSYEKL come from the germline V gene. The CDR3 sequence is 15 residues long. The ends were cut back, 3 bases at V and 1 base at J, with 10 bases in the middle. DNA for the CDR3: TGCGCCAGCAGCCACGGACAGTGGAGCAATCAGCCCCAGCATTTT. Protein: CASSHGQWSNQPQHF.

This clonotype was observed a few times. This chain links TRBV4-3 with TRBJ2-7; D call uncertain. Trimming shortened V by 1 base and J by 3 bases, and 16 bases separated the two germline ends. This CDR3 has 16 amino acids. The germline CDR1 and CDR2 sequences are LGHNA and YSLEER. In DNA form, the CDR3 reads TGCGCCAGCAGCCAAGGTGGCTACACAACCATCTACGAGCAGTACTTC. This codes for CASSQGGYTTIYEQYF.

This sequence joins TRBV20-1 and TRBJ2-7; TRBD1 matches at 8 bases. J was trimmed by 4 bases and V by 7 bases; bases with no gene match: 12. The CDR3 is made up of 14 amino acids. Germline assignment: CDR1 DFQATT and CDR2 SNEGSKA (reference sequence). CDR3 protein: CSVKQGQALYEQYF. CDR3 bases: TGCAGTGTTAAGCAGGGACAGGCCCTATACGAGCAGTACTTC.

The V gene is TRBV4-3, the J gene TRBJ2-5, with 7 bases that match TRBD2. V lost 0 bases to trimming and J lost 9 bases; unmatched junction nucleotides: 4. Germline lookup yields CDR1 LGHNA and CDR2 YSLEER. The CDR3 has 13 amino acids. CDR3: CASSQDGLGAQYF. The CDR3 DNA follows: TGCGCCAGCAGCCAAGATGGACTAGGGGCCCAGTACTTC.

This clonotype has a handful of counts. The chain combines TRBV15 with TRBJ2-3; D is unresolved. Trimming stripped 5 bases from V and 0 bases from J, with 12 bases between. The CDR3 length is 15 residues. Germline V gene data show CDR1 as LNHNV and CDR2 as YYDKDF (reference sequence). The CDR3 sequence: CATSPRKGSTDTQYF. CDR3 bases: TGTGCCACCAGCCCCCGAAAAGGCAGCACAGATACGCAGTATTTT. Together with reference TRBV15 and TRBJ2-3, the CDR3 gives the full variable domain: DAMVIQNPRYQVTQFGKPVTLSCSQTLNHNVMYWYQQKSSQAPKLLFHYYDKDFNNEADTPDNFQSRRPNTSFCFLDIRSPGLGDTAMYLCATSPRKGSTDTQYFGPGTRLTVL.

The chain uses TRBV28 and TRBJ1-4, with D tentatively TRBD1 (5 bases). This CDR3 comprises 16 residues. Germline V gene lookup returns CDR1 MDHEN and CDR2 SYDVKM. Trimming shortened V by 1 base and J by 5 bases, and 14 bases separated the two germline ends. The CDR3 here is CASSLFGTAVNEKLFF. CDR3 in DNA: TGTGCCAGCAGTTTATTCGGGACGGCGGTGAATGAAAAACTGTTTTTT.

This chain joins TRBV11-1 and TRBJ2-3, with TRBD2 identical over 13 bases. V lost 5 bases, J lost 4 bases, and 12 bases stayed unmatched. CDR1 is SGHAT and CDR2 is FQDESV in the germline V gene (reference sequence). This CDR3 spans 18 amino acids. The CDR3 reads CASSLPLGLAGLADTQYF. The CDR3 bases are TGTGCCAGCAGCCTACCCTTGGGACTAGCGGGATTGGCAGATACGCAGTATTTT.

The chain links TRBV2 to TRBJ2-2; 11 positions match TRBD2. CDR3 length: 16 residues. The trim removed 6 bases at V and 3 bases at J, leaving 6 bases unmatched. CDR1 and CDR2 (germline): SNHLY, FYNNEI. The chain's CDR3 is CASSQMGLADTGELFF. CDR3 in DNA: TGTGCCAGCAGCCAAATGGGACTAGCGGACACCGGGGAGCTGTTTTTT. The whole variable domain, remainder taken from reference TRBV2 and TRBJ2-2, is EPEVTQTPSHQVTQMGQEVILRCVPISNHLYFYWYRQILGQKVEFLVSFYNNEISEKSEIFDDQFSVERPDGSNFTLKIRSTKLEDSAMYFCASSQMGLADTGELFFGEGSRLTVL.

The chain carries TRBV20-1 and TRBJ2-1; D remains unclear. The ends were cut back, 0 bases at V and 3 bases at J, with 6 bases in the middle. This CDR3 has 13 residues. Germline lookup yields CDR1 DFQATT and CDR2 SNEGSKA (reference sequence). CDR3 residues: CSARELFYNEQFF. The CDR3, as DNA: TGCAGTGCTAGAGAGCTGTTCTACAATGAGCAGTTCTTC.

The chain links TRBV5-1 to TRBJ2-7; D possibly corresponds to TRBD1 (6 bases). V lost 7 bases and J 1 base, leaving 18 bases between the germline ends. Germline V gene sequence: CDR1 SGHRS, CDR2 YFSETQ. The CDR3 extends over 15 amino acids. The CDR3 region is CASRPGTPGSYEQYF. In DNA form, the CDR3 reads TGCGCCAGCCGACCCGGGACACCCGGTTCCTACGAGCAGTACTTC.

This clonotype has only a few counts. The V gene is TRBV12-3 or TRBV12-4, the J gene TRBJ2-7; D is perhaps TRBD1 (5 bases). V lost 1 base to trimming and J lost 3 bases, with 7 bases between them. This CDR3 region has 13 residues. Written as DNA, the CDR3 is TGTGCCAGCAGTTTAGTACAGGACTACGAGCAGTACTTC. Amino acid sequence: CASSLVQDYEQYF.